This TCR beta chain emerged from a study of CD8+ T cells in alopecia areata. The sample's treatment: oral pan-JAK inhibitor, 5-10 mg twice daily. The germline gives CDR1 MDHEN, CDR2 SYDVKM. V lost 3 bases and J lost 3; bases outside the gene matches: 2. The CDR3 loop spans 14 amino acids. TCR sequencing used cDNA made by reverse transcription of extracted RNA. Sequencing used immunoSEQ multiplex PCR; TCRdb keeps in-frame clones, though not all of them. The profile shows roughly 190,000 clones, approximately 60% of them singletons. The sample consisted of CD4+ T cells sorted from blood, taken at week 4, from a patient treated with tofacitinib. The genes are TRBV28 and TRBJ2-3; 8 bases fit TRBD1. The sequence was obtained from a human donor with alopecia areata. The CDR3 sequence is CASSFRQGTDTQYF. Written as DNA, the CDR3 is TGTGCCAGCAGTTTTAGACAGGGGACAGATACGCAGTATTTT.